A selection of T cell receptor beta chains follows, all from one sample in a study of graft-versus-host responses after intestinal transplantation. Their antigens are not known. Profiling relied on immunoSEQ multiplex PCR, and the TCRdb table lists in-frame clones only, not all of them. The table includes around 100,000 clones, approximately 84% detected once. The sequenced sample was unstimulated CD4+ T cells sorted from spleen or lymph node cells, obtained before transplant. These receptors all stem from a human donor who was the organ donor for an intestinal transplant. The CDR3 runs from the conserved cysteine through the conserved F or W. A D gene is named only where the DNA matches it firmly.

j_gene	v_gene	d_gene	CDR3aa
TRBJ2-2	TRBV6-1	-	CASSDHPFGASNTGELFF
TRBJ2-7	TRBV2	-	CASRQSYEQYF
TRBJ2-7	TRBV2	TRBD2	CASREAGTSGEQYF
TRBJ1-1	TRBV29-1	TRBD1	CSVALTGTNTEAFF
TRBJ1-5	TRBV6-5	TRBD1	CASKPKTGRNQPQHF
TRBJ1-1	TRBV4-2	TRBD1	CASRKGQGETEAFF
TRBJ2-7	TRBV29-1	TRBD1	CSVNGQGPYYEQYF
TRBJ1-1	TRBV19	-	CASYRGGIQGAEAFF
TRBJ2-1	TRBV18	TRBD1	CASSPTRDRANEQFF
TRBJ2-4	TRBV30	-	CAWSVVGVAKNIQYF
TRBJ2-2	TRBV6-1	-	CASKRGTGELFF
TRBJ1-2	TRBV19	-	CATEGRGYTF
TRBJ1-2	TRBV5-1	-	CASSSDPGTKNYYGYTF
TRBJ2-3	TRBV6-6	-	CASSYSSSTDTQYF
TRBJ2-5	TRBV18	-	CASSRDSRETQYF
TRBJ2-2	TRBV2	-	CASSELQGGTGELFF
TRBJ2-7	TRBV10-3	TRBD1	CATTGTAYEQYF
TRBJ2-7	TRBV6-1	TRBD1	CASSVGDRGYEQYF
TRBJ2-5	TRBV27	TRBD2	CASSPPGGTSPETQYF
TRBJ1-5	TRBV18	-	CASSPRQINQPQHF
TRBJ2-5	TRBV5-4	-	CASTYQDRKETQYF
TRBJ2-1	TRBV5-1	-	CASKFRTLGDEQFF
TRBJ1-1	TRBV14	-	CASSQARGRGTEAFF
TRBJ2-5	TRBV5-1	-	CASSQSGETQYF
TRBJ2-5	TRBV7-7	TRBD1	CASSFRTGGRETQYF
TRBJ1-5	TRBV6-1	-	CASSEFPLQPQHF
TRBJ2-2	TRBV7-6	-	CASSPGSAGELFF
TRBJ2-5	TRBV5-1	-	CASSLSTSSETQYF
TRBJ1-5	TRBV27	-	CASRKGTDSNQPQHF
TRBJ1-6	TRBV19	-	CASSLQGSNSPLHF
TRBJ1-3	TRBV2	-	CASSVEGTPGNTIYF
TRBJ1-2	TRBV7-2	TRBD1	CASSLYTGVNGYTF
TRBJ1-4	TRBV5-4	-	CASSLWENEKLFF
TRBJ2-7	TRBV30	-	CAWRADLRIEQYF
TRBJ1-2	TRBV6-1	-	CASLFGGTAMGGYTF
TRBJ1-2	TRBV4-1	TRBD1	CASSQVDRAYGYTF
TRBJ2-7	TRBV4-1	-	CASSQDPSYRAYEQYF
TRBJ2-3	TRBV11-1	-	CASSTNRKVASTDTQYF
TRBJ1-5	TRBV4-1	-	CASSQVTQRDQPQHF
TRBJ1-4	TRBV6-5	-	CASSPGRRGEKLFF
TRBJ1-2	TRBV6-1	TRBD1	CASISRDRGLGGYTF
TRBJ2-5	TRBV29-1	TRBD2	CSVEEGLAGGSLETQYF
TRBJ2-7	TRBV2	-	CASSELGRGDYYEQYF
TRBJ1-1	TRBV15	-	CATSKGGGGIEAFF
TRBJ2-1	TRBV19	TRBD2	CASSTLIAGGRLNEQFF